What follows are 11 T cell receptor beta chains derived from one specimen sequenced in a study of T cell responses to AZD1222 COVID-19 vaccine (dated by TCRdb to about 2021). What this sample's time point label stands for: baseline before first vaccination. Libraries came from the immunoSEQ multiplex PCR assay. TCRdb retrieved this table from immuneACCESS and kept in-frame rearrangements only. Not all clones are present; in checked studies, unresolved V genes account for under half, and no reason is known for the remainder. The sample table shows roughly 140,000 clones, and roughly 89% are seen once. The ten largest clonotypes hold 1.7% of the sample. Sample: peripheral blood, taken on day 0 of AZD1222 vaccination. The receptors derive from an adult in good health.

This sequence joins TRBV19 and TRBJ2-7; D is possibly TRBD2 (6 bases). Germline V gene sequence: CDR1 LNHDA, CDR2 SQIVND (reference sequence). V shed 5 bases and J shed 2 bases, with 13 bases lying between them. This CDR3 spans 14 amino acids. The CDR3 bases are TGTGCCAGTAGTGCGGGACTGGGAACCTACGAGCAGTACTTC. This sequence encodes CASSAGLGTYEQYF. Filled out from reference TRBV19 and TRBJ2-7, the complete variable domain reads DGGITQSPKYLFRKEGQNVTLSCEQNLNHDAMYWYRQDPGQGLRLIYYSQIVNDFQKGDIAEGYSVSREKKESFPLTVTSAQKNPTAFYLCASSAGLGTYEQYFGPGTRLTVT.

The count of this clone is one. The V and J genes are TRBV6-5 and TRBJ1-2; weak D call: TRBD1 (5 bases). The germline V and J ends were trimmed by 5 bases and 8 bases, with 21 bases remaining between them. CDR1 MNHEY and CDR2 SVGAGI come from the germline V gene. The CDR3 extends over 15 amino acids. The CDR3 nucleotides are TGTGCCAGCAGTCCTTGGGACGGGTCACGAACCGGCTACACCTTC. Translating gives CASSPWDGSRTGYTF.

V is TRBV27 and J is TRBJ2-1, with 7 bases lining up with TRBD2. The CDR3 covers 13 residues. Germline lookup yields CDR1 MNHEY and CDR2 SMNVEV (reference sequence). Losses at the gene ends were 2 bases for V and 8 bases for J; bases not matched to a gene: 3. The CDR3 reads CASSLVTSDEQFF. The CDR3 nucleotides are TGTGCCAGCAGTTTAGTTACTAGCGATGAGCAGTTCTTC.

This sequence joins TRBV28 and TRBJ2-7; 9 bases match TRBD1. Trimming took 4 bases from V and 3 from J; bases not matched to a gene: 13. Germline V gives CDR1 MDHEN, CDR2 SYDVKM. This CDR3 region has 17 residues. This CDR3 reads CASSSSSGTGSFYEQYF. The CDR3 nucleotides are TGTGCCAGCAGTTCATCATCCGGGACAGGGAGCTTCTACGAGCAGTACTTC.

The J gene is TRBJ1-3, the V gene TRBV6-5; the D is unclear. Trimming stripped 7 bases from V and 4 bases from J, with 17 bases between. CDR1 is MNHEY and CDR2 is SVGAGI in the germline V gene. This CDR3 spans 15 amino acids. CDR3 coding DNA: TGTGCCAGCACCCGGGAAGCGTGGATCGGAAACACCATATATTTT. Translation: CASTREAWIGNTIYF.

V and J are TRBV30 and TRBJ1-2; the D is unclear. The CDR3 covers 12 residues. CDR1 is GTSNPN, CDR2 SVGIG, per germline (reference sequence). With 4 bases removed from V and 4 bases from J, the gap between germline ends came to 10 bases. CDR3 in amino acids: CAWNGISYGYTF. Written as DNA, the CDR3 is TGTGCCTGGAATGGGATCAGCTATGGCTACACCTTC.

This clone appeared once. The V gene is TRBV27, the J gene TRBJ2-3, with D maybe TRBD2 (6 bases). Germline V gene sequence: CDR1 MNHEY, CDR2 SMNVEV (reference sequence). This CDR3 is built from 16 residues. The V gene lost 5 bases and the J gene lost 0 bases, with 15 bases spanning the gap. CDR3 protein: CASSPRLSGSTDTQYF. In DNA form, the CDR3 reads TGTGCCAGCAGTCCTAGACTAAGCGGGAGCACAGATACGCAGTATTTT.

DNA of the CDR3: TGTGCCAGCAGTTACATCGTTGGGGGCAGGTACGAGCAGTACTTC. Translating gives CASSYIVGGRYEQYF. V usage is TRBV6-2 or TRBV6-3 and J usage is TRBJ2-7; D is perhaps TRBD1 (6 bases). V was cut by 2 bases and J by 4 bases, with 15 bases left in between. CDR3 length: 15 amino acids. Germline CDR1 reads MNHEY; CDR2 reads SVGEGT.

The genes are TRBV5-1 and TRBJ2-1; D is ambiguous. The CDR3 has 13 amino acids. V lost 3 bases to trimming and J lost 8 bases, with 12 bases between them. From germline, CDR1 is SGHRS and CDR2 YFSETQ. CDR3 region: CASSSFNFDEQFF. In nucleotides, the CDR3 is TGCGCCAGCAGCTCCTTCAATTTCGATGAGCAGTTCTTC.

This chain connects TRBV27 to TRBJ1-5, with no clear D. The CDR3 is 16 amino acids. The V gene's germline CDR1 is MNHEY and CDR2 SMNVEV (reference sequence). The V gene lost 6 bases and the J gene lost 0 bases, with 15 bases spanning the gap. The chain's CDR3 is CASRLRPVDSNQPQHF. Here the CDR3 DNA reads TGTGCCAGCAGGCTGAGGCCAGTCGATAGCAATCAGCCCCAGCATTTT.

This clone was seen only a few times. The sample carries other DNA sequences with the same CDR3. This chain joins TRBV6-2 or TRBV6-3 and TRBJ2-7; TRBD2 matches at 11 bases. Looked up from germline, CDR1 is MNHEY and CDR2 is SVGEGT. The CDR3 extends over 14 amino acids. V lost 2 bases and J lost 3; bases outside the gene matches: 0. In DNA, the CDR3 is TGTGCCAGCAGTTACGGGACTAGCGGCTACGAGCAGTACTTC. Translation: CASSYGTSGYEQYF.